These 6 T cell receptor beta chains originate from one sample sequenced in a study of blood T cell repertoires in COVID-19. Method: immunoSEQ multiplex PCR; TCRdb's copy keeps in-frame clones and lacks some. The table records 200,000 or so clones, about four fifths of them present only once. The sample comprised PBMCs or T cells enriched from blood (not recorded which). These receptor sequences come from a man aged 55 to 70 who had recovered from COVID-19.

The chain couples TRBV7-6 to TRBJ2-5; TRBD2 aligns across 8 bases. V lost 2 bases and J lost 1; bases outside the gene matches: 12. The CDR3 length is 18 residues. CDR1 is SGHVS, CDR2 FNYEAQ, per germline. The CDR3 sequence is CASSLSPALGGGQETQYF. As DNA, the CDR3 is TGTGCCAGCAGCTTAAGCCCCGCGCTCGGGGGGGGCCAAGAGACCCAGTACTTC.

This clone was counted a few times. The chain recombines TRBV7-2 with TRBJ2-3; D call uncertain. Germline assignment: CDR1 SGHTA and CDR2 FQGNSA. This CDR3 contains 11 residues. V lost 1 base and J 9 bases, leaving 5 bases between the germline ends. CDR3 sequence: CASSLDATQYF. The DNA of the CDR3 is TGTGCCAGCAGCTTAGATGCGACGCAGTATTTT.

V usage is TRBV2 and J usage is TRBJ1-3; no reliable D call. Germline V gives CDR1 SNHLY, CDR2 FYNNEI. The CDR3 spans 15 residues. With 3 bases removed from V and 1 base from J, the gap between germline ends came to 10 bases. In DNA, the CDR3 is TGTGCCAGCAGTGATTCGGGGTTGTCTGGAAACACCATATATTTT. Amino acid sequence: CASSDSGLSGNTIYF.

The rearrangement uses TRBV24-1 and TRBJ2-2; D might be TRBD1 (5 bases). This CDR3 has 16 residues. Per the germline V gene, CDR1 is KGHDR and CDR2 is SFDVKD. V was trimmed by 5 bases and J by 5 bases, leaving 17 bases between them. The DNA of the CDR3 is TGTGCCACCAGTGTAGCAGGGTCGCCGGGTACCGGGGAGCTGTTTTTT. Translation gives CATSVAGSPGTGELFF.

The chain uses TRBV25-1 and TRBJ1-4; possible D gene TRBD1, 5 bases. This CDR3 is 13 amino acids long. CDR1 and CDR2 from the germline V gene are MGHDK and SYGVNS. V was shortened by 4 bases and J by 8 bases, with 11 bases between the two germline ends. The CDR3 here is CASSGARGEKLFF. The CDR3 nucleotides read TGTGCCAGCAGTGGAGCTCGGGGGGAAAAACTGTTTTTT.

The chain combines TRBV7-6 with TRBJ2-3; a possible D gene is TRBD1 (5 bases). CDR1 is SGHVS and CDR2 is FNYEAQ in the germline V gene. V lost 0 bases and J 5 bases, leaving 15 bases between the germline ends. The CDR3 runs to 16 residues. The CDR3 nucleotides are TGTGCCAGCAGCTTAGCGCCGGACAAAAGAGGAGATACGCAGTATTTT. The encoded protein is CASSLAPDKRGDTQYF.